This TCR beta chain emerged from a study of response to subunit inactivated influenza vaccine (dated by TCRdb to 2017 to 2018). Background on the whole study: The study used deep quantitative T cell receptor repertoire profiling to track responses to a trivalent subunit inactivated influenza vaccine. Broader findings and caveats from the paper: It was suggested by the authors that each seasonal influenza vaccination may recruit only a limited number of new T cells.

As to this clonotype: What antigen it recognizes has not been identified. One base away there is no much larger clone; base qualities are not given.

Based on the germline V gene, the CDR1 and CDR2 sequences are MGHRA and YSYEKL. The CDR3 runs 14 residues from the cysteine to the phenylalanine. Only CDR3 DNA is held: 42 bases, read in frame from base 1. The germline V end is reduced by 6 bases and the J end by 4 bases; junction bases left unmatched: 5. The library was built by means of RT-PCR. The instrument given in TCRdb is Illumina HiSeq 2500. TCRdb's own reprocessing of the public reads used fastp at Q25 and MiXCR and kept productive beta chains. One record per CDR3 amino acid sequence lists the most common genes and DNA. The sample yields some 500,000 distinct CDR3 sequences; over 25% were counted once. Of the sample, less than 2.5% is held by the ten largest clones.

The TCR was taken from a man aged 45-65 years who received an inactivated influenza vaccine. Donor details come from another sample of the same person, matched by shared clones. This sample comprised CD4+ T cells sorted from PBMCs, obtained around 5 days after vaccination. The rearrangement combines TRBV4-1 with TRBJ2-3, with TRBD1 identical over 9 junction bases. The nucleotide sequence reads as follows: TGCGCCAGCAGTAGACAGGGGGACGCAGATACGCAGTATTTT. Its protein product is CASSRQGDADTQYF.